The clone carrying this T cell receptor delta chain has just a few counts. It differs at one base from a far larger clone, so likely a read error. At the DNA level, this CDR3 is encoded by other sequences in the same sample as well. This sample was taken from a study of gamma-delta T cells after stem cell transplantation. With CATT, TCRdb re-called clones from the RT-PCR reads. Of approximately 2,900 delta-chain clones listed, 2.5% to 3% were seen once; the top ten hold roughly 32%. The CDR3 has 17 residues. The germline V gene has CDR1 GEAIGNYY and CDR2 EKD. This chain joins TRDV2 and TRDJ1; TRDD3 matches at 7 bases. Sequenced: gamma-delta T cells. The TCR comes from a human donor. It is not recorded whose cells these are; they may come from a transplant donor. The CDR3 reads CACDTLGDRDYTDKLIF. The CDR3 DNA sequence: TGTGCCTGTGACACCCTCGGGGATAGGGACTACACTGATAAACTCATCTTT.